This T cell receptor (beta chain) emerged from a study of T-cell reconstitution after alpha-beta-depleted transplantation in children. A TCRbeta library incorporating unique molecular identifiers was prepared. TCRdb fed the PCR reads into MiXCR, producing one record per CDR3 protein. The table shows 330,000 or so distinct CDR3 sequences, with over 9.5% occurring only once. The germline V gene has CDR1 SNHLY and CDR2 FYNNEI. This CDR3 is 12 amino acids long. About this clonotype itself: One junction end does not reproduce the germline sequence, and a read error may be involved.

Specimen: PBMCs, collected before TCRalphabeta/CD19-depleted stem cell transplant. The V call is TRBV2, the J call TRBJ1-1, with D possibly TRBD1 on 5 matching bases. This clonotype was obtained from a boy under two years old with acute myeloid leukemia, due to receive a stem cell transplant. The CDR3 DNA follows: TGTTCCAGCAGAAGGGGGAACACTGAAGCTTTCTTT. It specifies CSSRRGNTEAFF. Full variable domain (remainder filled in from reference TRBV2 and TRBJ1-1): EPEVTQTPSHQVTQMGQEVILRCVPISNHLYFYWYRQILGQKVEFLVSFYNNEISEKSEIFDDQFSVERPDGSNFTLKIRSTKLEDSAMYFCSSRRGNTEAFFGQGTRLTVV.